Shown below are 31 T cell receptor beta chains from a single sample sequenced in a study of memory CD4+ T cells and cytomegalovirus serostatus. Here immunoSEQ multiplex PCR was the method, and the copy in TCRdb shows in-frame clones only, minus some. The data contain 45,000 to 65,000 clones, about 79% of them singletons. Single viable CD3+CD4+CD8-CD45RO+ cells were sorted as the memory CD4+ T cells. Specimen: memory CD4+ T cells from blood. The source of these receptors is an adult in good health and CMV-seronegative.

The CDR3 reads CASSPGTLNTGELFF. Written as DNA, the CDR3 is TGTGCCAGCTCACCCGGGACCTTAAACACCGGGGAGCTGTTTTTT. The chain links TRBV18 to TRBJ2-2; D is possibly TRBD1 or TRBD2 (5 bases each). This CDR3 has 15 amino acids. Trimming cost V 3 bases and J 2 bases, with 10 bases left between them. Germline lookup yields CDR1 KGHSH and CDR2 LQKENI.

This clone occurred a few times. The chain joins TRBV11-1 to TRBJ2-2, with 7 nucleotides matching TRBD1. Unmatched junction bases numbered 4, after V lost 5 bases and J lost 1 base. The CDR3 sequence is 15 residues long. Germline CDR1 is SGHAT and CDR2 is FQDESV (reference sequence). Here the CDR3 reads CASSTRQGNTGELFF. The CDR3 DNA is TGTGCCAGCAGCACCCGACAGGGGAACACCGGGGAGCTGTTTTTT. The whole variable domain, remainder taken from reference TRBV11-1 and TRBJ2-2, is EAEVAQSPRYKITEKSQAVAFWCDPISGHATLYWYRQILGQGPELLVQFQDESVVDDSQLPKDRFSAERLKGVDSTLKIQPAELGDSAMYLCASSTRQGNTGELFFGEGSRLTVL.

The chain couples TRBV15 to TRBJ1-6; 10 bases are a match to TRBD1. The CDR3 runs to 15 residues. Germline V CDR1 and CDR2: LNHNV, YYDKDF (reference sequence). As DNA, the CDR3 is TGTGCAACAGCCGCCCCGGGACAGGGGAATTCACCCCTCCACTTT. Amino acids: CATAAPGQGNSPLHF.

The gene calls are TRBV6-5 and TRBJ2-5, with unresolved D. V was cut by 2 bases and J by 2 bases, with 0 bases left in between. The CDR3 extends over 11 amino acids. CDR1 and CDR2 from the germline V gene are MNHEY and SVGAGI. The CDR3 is CASSYQETQYF. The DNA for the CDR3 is TGTGCCAGCAGTTACCAAGAGACCCAGTACTTC.

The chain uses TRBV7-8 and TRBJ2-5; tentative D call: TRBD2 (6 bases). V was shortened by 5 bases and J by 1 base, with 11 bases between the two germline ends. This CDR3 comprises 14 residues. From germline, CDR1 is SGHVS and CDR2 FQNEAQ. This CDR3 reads CASSGPGVQETQYF. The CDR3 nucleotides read TGTGCCAGCAGCGGGCCGGGAGTCCAAGAGACCCAGTACTTC.

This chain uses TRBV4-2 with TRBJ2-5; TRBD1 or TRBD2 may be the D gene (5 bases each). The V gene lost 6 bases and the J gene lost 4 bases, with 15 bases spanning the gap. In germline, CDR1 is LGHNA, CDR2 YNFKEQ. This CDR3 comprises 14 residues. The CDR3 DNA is TGTGCCAGCAGTTCGGGTGAGGGGCGAGAGACCCAGTACTTC. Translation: CASSSGEGRETQYF.

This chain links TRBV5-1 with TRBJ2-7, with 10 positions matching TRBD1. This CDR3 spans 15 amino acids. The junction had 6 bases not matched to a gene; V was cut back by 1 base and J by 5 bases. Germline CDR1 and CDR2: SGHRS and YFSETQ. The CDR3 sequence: CASSLPGQGVNEQYF. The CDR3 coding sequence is TGCGCCAGCAGCTTGCCCGGACAGGGGGTAAACGAGCAGTACTTC. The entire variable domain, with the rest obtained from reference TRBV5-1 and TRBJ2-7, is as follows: KAGVTQTPRYLIKTRGQQVTLSCSPISGHRSVSWYQQTPGQGLQFLFEYFSETQRNKGNFPGRFSGRQFSNSRSEMNVSTLELGDSALYLCASSLPGQGVNEQYFGPGTRLTVT.

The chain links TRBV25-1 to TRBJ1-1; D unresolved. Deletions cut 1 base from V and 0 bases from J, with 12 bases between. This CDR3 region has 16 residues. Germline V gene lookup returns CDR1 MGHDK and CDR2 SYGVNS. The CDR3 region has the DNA TGTGCCAGCAGTGAATTTGATGGGGTGATGAACACTGAAGCTTTCTTT. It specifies CASSEFDGVMNTEAFF. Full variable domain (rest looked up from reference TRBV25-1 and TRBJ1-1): EADIYQTPRYLVIGTGKKITLECSQTMGHDKMYWYQQDPGMELHLIHYSYGVNSTEKGDLSSESTVSRIRTEHFPLTLESARPSHTSQYLCASSEFDGVMNTEAFFGQGTRLTVV.

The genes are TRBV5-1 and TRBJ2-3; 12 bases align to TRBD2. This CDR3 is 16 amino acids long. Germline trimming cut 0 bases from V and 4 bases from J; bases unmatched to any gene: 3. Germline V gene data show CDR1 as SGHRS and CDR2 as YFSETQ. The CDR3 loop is CASSLASGGASDTQYF. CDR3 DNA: TGCGCCAGCAGCTTGGCTAGCGGGGGGGCCTCAGATACGCAGTATTTT.

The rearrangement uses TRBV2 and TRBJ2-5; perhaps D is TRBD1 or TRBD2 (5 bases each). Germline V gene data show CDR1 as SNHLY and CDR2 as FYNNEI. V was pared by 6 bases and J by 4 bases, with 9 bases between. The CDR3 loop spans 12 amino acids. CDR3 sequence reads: CASRGDGETQYF. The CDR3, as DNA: TGTGCCAGCAGGGGGGACGGAGAGACCCAGTACTTC.

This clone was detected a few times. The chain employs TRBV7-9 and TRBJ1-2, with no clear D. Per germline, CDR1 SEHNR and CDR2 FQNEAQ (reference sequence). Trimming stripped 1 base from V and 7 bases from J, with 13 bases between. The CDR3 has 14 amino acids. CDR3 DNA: TGTGCCAGCAGCTTAGACCGGGGTTGGGGTGGCTACACCTTC. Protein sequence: CASSLDRGWGGYTF.

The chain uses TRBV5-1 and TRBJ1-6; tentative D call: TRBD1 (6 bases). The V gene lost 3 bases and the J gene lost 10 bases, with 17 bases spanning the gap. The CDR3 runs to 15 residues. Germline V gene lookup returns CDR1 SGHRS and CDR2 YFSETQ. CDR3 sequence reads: CASSSNGGLESPLHF. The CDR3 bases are TGCGCCAGCAGCTCCAACGGGGGCTTGGAATCACCCCTCCACTTT.

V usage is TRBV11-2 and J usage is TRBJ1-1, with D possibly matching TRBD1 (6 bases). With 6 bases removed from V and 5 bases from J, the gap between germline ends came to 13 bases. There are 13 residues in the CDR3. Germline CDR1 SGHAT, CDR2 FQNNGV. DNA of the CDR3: TGTGCCAGCAGAGAGGGGGTTTGGACTGAAGCTTTCTTT. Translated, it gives CASREGVWTEAFF.

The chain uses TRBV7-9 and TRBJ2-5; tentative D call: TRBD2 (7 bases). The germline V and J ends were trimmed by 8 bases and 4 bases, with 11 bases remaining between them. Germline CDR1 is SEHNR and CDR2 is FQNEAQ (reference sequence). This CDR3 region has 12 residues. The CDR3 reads CASLGGGETQYF. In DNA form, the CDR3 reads TGTGCCAGCCTAGGGGGGGGAGAGACCCAGTACTTC. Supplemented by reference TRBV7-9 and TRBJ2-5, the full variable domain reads DTGVSQNPRHKITKRGQNVTFRCDPISEHNRLYWYRQTLGQGPEFLTYFQNEAQLEKSRLLSDRFSAERPKGSFSTLEIQRTEQGDSAMYLCASLGGGETQYFGPGTRLLVL.

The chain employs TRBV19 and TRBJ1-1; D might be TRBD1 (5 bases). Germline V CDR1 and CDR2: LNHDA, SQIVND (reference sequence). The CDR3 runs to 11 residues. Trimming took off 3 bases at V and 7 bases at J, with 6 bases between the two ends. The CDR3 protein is CASSIGGEAFF. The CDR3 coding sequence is TGTGCCAGTAGTATTGGGGGTGAAGCTTTCTTT.

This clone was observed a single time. CDR3 nucleotide sequence: TGTGCCAGCAGCTTGGACTCAAGGAGTACTGAAGCTTTCTTT. It encodes CASSLDSRSTEAFF. The genes are TRBV5-4 and TRBJ1-1; D gene unclear. The CDR3 is 14 residues long. The germline gives CDR1 SGHNT, CDR2 YYREEE (reference sequence). Trimming stripped 0 bases from V and 5 bases from J, with 11 bases between.

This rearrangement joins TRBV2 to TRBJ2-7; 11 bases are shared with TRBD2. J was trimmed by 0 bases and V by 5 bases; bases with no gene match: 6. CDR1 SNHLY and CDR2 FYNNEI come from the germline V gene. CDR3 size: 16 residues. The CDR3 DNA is TGTGCCAGCAGTCGGGCTAGCGGGAGGAGCTCCTACGAGCAGTACTTC. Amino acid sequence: CASSRASGRSSYEQYF.

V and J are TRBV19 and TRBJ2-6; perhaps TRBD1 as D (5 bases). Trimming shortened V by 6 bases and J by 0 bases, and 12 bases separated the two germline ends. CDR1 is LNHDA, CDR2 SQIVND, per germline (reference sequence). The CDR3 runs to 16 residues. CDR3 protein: CASRDDQGSGANVLTF. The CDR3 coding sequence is TGTGCCAGTAGGGACGATCAGGGCTCTGGGGCCAACGTCCTGACTTTC.

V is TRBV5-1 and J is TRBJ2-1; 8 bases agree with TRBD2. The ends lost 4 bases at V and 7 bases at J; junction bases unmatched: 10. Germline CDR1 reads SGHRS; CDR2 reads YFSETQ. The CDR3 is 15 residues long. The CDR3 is CASSVGLASRNEQFF. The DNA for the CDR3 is TGCGCCAGCAGCGTTGGACTAGCATCGAGAAATGAGCAGTTCTTC.

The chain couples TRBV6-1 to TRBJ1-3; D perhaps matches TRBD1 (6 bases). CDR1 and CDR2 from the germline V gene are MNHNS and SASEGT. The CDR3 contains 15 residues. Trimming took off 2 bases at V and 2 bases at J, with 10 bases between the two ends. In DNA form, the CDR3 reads TGTGCCAGCAGTGAACAGCACAGGGCTGGAAACACCATATATTTT. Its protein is CASSEQHRAGNTIYF.

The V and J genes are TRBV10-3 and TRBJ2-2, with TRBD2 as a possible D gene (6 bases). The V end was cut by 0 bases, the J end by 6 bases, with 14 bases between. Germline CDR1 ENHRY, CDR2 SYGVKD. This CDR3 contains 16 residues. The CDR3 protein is CAISESGGHVAGELFF. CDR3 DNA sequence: TGTGCCATCAGTGAGTCGGGAGGCCACGTCGCCGGGGAGCTGTTTTTT.

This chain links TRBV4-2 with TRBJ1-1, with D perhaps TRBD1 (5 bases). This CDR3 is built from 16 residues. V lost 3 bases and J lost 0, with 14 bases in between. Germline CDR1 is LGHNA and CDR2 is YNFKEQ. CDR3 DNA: TGTGCCAGCAGCCAGCACGGGACCGTGATGAACACTGAAGCTTTCTTT. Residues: CASSQHGTVMNTEAFF.

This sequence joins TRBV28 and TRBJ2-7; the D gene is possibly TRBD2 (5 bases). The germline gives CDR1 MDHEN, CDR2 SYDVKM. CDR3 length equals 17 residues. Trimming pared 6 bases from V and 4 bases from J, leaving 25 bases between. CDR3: CASRSSSLRVEGYEQYF. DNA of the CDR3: TGTGCCAGCAGATCCTCCTCTTTGAGGGTGGAAGGATACGAGCAGTACTTC. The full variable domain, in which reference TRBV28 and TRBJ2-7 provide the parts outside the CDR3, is DVKVTQSSRYLVKRTGEKVFLECVQDMDHENMFWYRQDPGLGLRLIYFSYDVKMKEKGDIPEGYSVSREKKERFSLILESASTNQTSMYLCASRSSSLRVEGYEQYFGPGTRLTVT.

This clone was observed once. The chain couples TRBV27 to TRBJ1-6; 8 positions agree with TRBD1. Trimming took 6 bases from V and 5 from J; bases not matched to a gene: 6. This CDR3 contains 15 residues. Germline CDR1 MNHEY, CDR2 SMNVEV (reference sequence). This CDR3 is CASRLQGVNNSPLHF. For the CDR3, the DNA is TGTGCCAGCAGACTACAGGGGGTGAATAATTCACCCCTCCACTTT.

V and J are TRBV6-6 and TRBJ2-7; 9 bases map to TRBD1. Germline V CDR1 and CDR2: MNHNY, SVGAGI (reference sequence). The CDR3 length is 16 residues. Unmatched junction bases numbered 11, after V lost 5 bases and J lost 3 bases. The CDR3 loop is CASSPTGTGKYYEQYF. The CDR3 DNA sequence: TGTGCCAGCAGTCCCACCGGGACAGGGAAGTACTACGAGCAGTACTTC.

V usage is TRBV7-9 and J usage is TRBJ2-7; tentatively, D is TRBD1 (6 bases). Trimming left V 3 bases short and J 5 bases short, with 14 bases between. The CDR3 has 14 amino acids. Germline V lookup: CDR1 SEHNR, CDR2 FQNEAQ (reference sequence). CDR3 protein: CASSFGGQRDEQYF. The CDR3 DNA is TGTGCCAGCAGCTTCGGCGGACAGAGGGACGAGCAGTACTTC.

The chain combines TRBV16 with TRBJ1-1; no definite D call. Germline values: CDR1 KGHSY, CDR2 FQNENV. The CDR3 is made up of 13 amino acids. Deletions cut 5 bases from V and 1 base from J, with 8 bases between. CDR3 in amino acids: CASSIDRNTEAFF. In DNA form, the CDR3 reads TGTGCCAGCAGCATCGACCGGAACACTGAAGCTTTCTTT. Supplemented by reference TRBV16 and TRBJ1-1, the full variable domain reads GEEVAQTPKHLVRGEGQKAKLYCAPIKGHSYVFWYQQVLKNEFKFLISFQNENVFDETGMPKERFSAKCLPNSPCSLEIQATKLEDSAVYFCASSIDRNTEAFFGQGTRLTVV.

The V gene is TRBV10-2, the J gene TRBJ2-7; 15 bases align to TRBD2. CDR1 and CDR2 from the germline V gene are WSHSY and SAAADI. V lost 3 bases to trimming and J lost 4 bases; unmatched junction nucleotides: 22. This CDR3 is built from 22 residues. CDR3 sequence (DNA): TGCGCCAGCAGTGACCCCGGACTAGCGGGGGGGCACCGGGCAGATCAACGTTACGAGCAGTACTTC. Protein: CASSDPGLAGGHRADQRYEQYF.

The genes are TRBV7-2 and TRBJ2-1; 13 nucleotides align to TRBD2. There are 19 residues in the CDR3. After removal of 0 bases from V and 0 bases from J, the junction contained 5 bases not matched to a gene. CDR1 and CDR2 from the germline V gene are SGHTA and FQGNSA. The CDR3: CASSLAGGLAGFSYNEQFF. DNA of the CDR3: TGTGCCAGCAGCTTAGCGGGGGGACTAGCGGGGTTCTCCTACAATGAGCAGTTCTTC.

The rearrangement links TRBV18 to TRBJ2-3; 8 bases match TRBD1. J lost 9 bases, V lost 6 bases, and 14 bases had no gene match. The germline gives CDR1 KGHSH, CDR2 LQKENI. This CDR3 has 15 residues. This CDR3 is CASSPGQGRKRTQYF. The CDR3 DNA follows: TGTGCCAGCTCCCCCGGACAGGGCCGGAAGCGGACGCAGTATTTT.

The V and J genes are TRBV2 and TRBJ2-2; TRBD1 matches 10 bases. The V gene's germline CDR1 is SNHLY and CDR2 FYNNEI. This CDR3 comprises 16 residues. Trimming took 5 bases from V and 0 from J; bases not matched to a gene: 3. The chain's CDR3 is CASSPGQGPNTGELFF. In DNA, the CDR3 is TGTGCCAGCAGTCCGGGACAGGGGCCGAACACCGGGGAGCTGTTTTTT.